The clone carrying this TCR beta chain showed up many times. The antigen is unknown. Profiling relied on immunoSEQ multiplex PCR, and the TCRdb table lists in-frame clones only, not all of them. Captured here are tens of thousands of clones, none seen once; the top ten comprise 6.6%. This sample was included in a study of T cells after posttransplantation cyclophosphamide. Trimming cost V 1 base and J 2 bases, with 15 bases left between them. This CDR3 spans 16 amino acids. Germline CDR1 and CDR2: SGHDN and FVKESK. This related bone marrow graft donor gave peripheral blood on the day of marrow donation. Whole-study findings and limits: Recipient CMV seropositivity and CMV reactivation strongly tracked TRB clonality. TRB overlap between skin or GI tissue T cells and blood was limited. Donor CD8+ memory clones often dominated recipient blood repertoires at later times.

This chain joins TRBV14 and TRBJ2-7; weak D call: TRBD1 (6 bases). The clonotype comes from a woman aged 60-75 years in good health, CMV-negative, and a related stem cell transplant donor. Source material: PBMCs. The DNA for the CDR3 is TGTGCCAGCAGCCAAGGAGAGTTCAGGGGCCCCTACGAGCAGTACTTC. Its protein product is CASSQGEFRGPYEQYF.